Listed here are 21 T cell receptor beta chains from one sample, sequenced in a study of post-analysis software for immune sequencing data (dated by TCRdb to about 2015). The receptor library was made with PCR. Sequencer: Illumina HiSeq 2500. Unique molecular identifiers were incorporated into TCR beta cDNA libraries to reduce PCR and sequencing biases. The public reads were quality trimmed at Q25 with fastp and then assembled into clones with MiXCR by TCRdb, keeping productive beta chains. Every entry covers one CDR3 protein and lists the most common genes and DNA from its rows. The sample profile shows around 770,000 distinct CDR3 sequences; about 45% of them were found once. Approximately 4.4% of the sample lies in the top ten. Results and caveats for the whole study, not just this receptor: Patients showed significantly higher frequencies than controls for a handful of TRBV segments, among them TRBV5-6, TRBV5-1 and TRBV20-1.

These receptors have no known antigen. Sequenced material: blood. These receptors came from a girl aged 10 to 17 with multiple sclerosis.

The V and J genes are TRBV7-6 and TRBJ1-1; 8 nucleotides agree with TRBD1. Trimming cost V 2 bases and J 1 base; bases outside gene matches: 6. This CDR3 is built from 16 residues. CDR1 SGHVS and CDR2 FNYEAQ come from the germline V gene. Here the CDR3 reads CASSLSDRGRNTEAFF. The CDR3 DNA is TGTGCCAGCAGCTTAAGTGACAGGGGACGGAACACTGAAGCTTTCTTT.

This chain connects TRBV11-2 to TRBJ2-1; D gene unclear. The V gene lost 7 bases and the J gene lost 4 bases, with 11 bases spanning the gap. In germline, CDR1 is SGHAT, CDR2 FQNNGV. This CDR3 contains 13 residues. For the CDR3, the DNA is TGTGCCAGCACCCAGCCAAGTTACAATGAGCAGTTCTTC. It codes for CASTQPSYNEQFF.

This chain joins TRBV10-3 and TRBJ2-1, with a tentative D call TRBD2 (6 bases). The CDR3 extends over 14 amino acids. The ends were cut back, 0 bases at V and 4 bases at J, with 7 bases in the middle. Germline V lookup: CDR1 ENHRY, CDR2 SYGVKD. CDR3 nucleotide sequence: TGTGCCATCAGTGAGTCCGGGGGTTACAATGAGCAGTTCTTC. Translating gives CAISESGGYNEQFF.

The chain carries TRBV12-3 or TRBV12-4 and TRBJ1-4; tentative D call: TRBD1 (6 bases). V lost 6 bases to trimming and J lost 0 bases, with 11 bases between them. This CDR3 spans 15 amino acids. The chain's CDR3 is CASSPQGTTNEKLFF. Here the CDR3 DNA reads TGTGCCAGCAGCCCACAGGGTACAACTAATGAAAAACTGTTTTTT.

The J gene is TRBJ2-7, the V gene TRBV7-6; D gene ambiguous. This CDR3 is 12 amino acids long. V lost 3 bases, J lost 5 bases, and 8 bases lay in between. Germline V gene lookup returns CDR1 SGHVS and CDR2 FNYEAQ. The CDR3 sequence is CASSFRPDEQYF. DNA for the CDR3: TGTGCCAGCAGCTTTCGGCCCGACGAGCAGTACTTC.

This clonotype was observed a single time. At one end, the junction sequence differs from germline, possibly due to a read error. The chain is built from TRBV20-1 and TRBJ1-2, with D maybe TRBD1 (5 bases). Per the germline V gene, CDR1 is DFQATT and CDR2 is SNEGSKA (reference sequence). This CDR3 spans 14 amino acids. The CDR3 nucleotides read TGCAGTGCTCGAGATACGACAGAGAACTATGGCTACACCTTC. Translated: CSARDTTENYGYTF.

The chain links TRBV9 to TRBJ1-2, with D uncertain. Germline CDR1 reads SGDLS; CDR2 reads YYNGEE. This CDR3 comprises 14 residues. With 0 bases removed from V and 4 bases from J, the gap between germline ends came to 10 bases. CDR3 sequence: CASSVGLKGYGYTF. The CDR3 DNA follows: TGTGCCAGCAGCGTAGGTTTGAAGGGCTATGGCTACACCTTC.

This clonotype has just a few counts. The chain uses TRBV13 and TRBJ2-3; TRBD1 might be the D (5 bases). V lost 2 bases and J lost 0, with 9 bases in between. The germline gives CDR1 PRHDT, CDR2 FYEKMQ (reference sequence). This CDR3 is built from 15 residues. DNA of the CDR3: TGTGCCAGCAGCTTATGGACATCAAGCACAGATACGCAGTATTTT. Protein sequence: CASSLWTSSTDTQYF. The variable domain in full, with the rest retrieved from reference TRBV13 and TRBJ2-3, is AAGVIQSPRHLIKEKRETATLKCYPIPRHDTVYWYQQGPGQDPQFLISFYEKMQSDKGSIPDRFSAQQFSDYHSELNMSSLELGDSALYFCASSLWTSSTDTQYFGPGTRLTVL.

The CDR3 DNA reads as TGTGCCACCAGTGATCAGACAGAAGCGAACACCGGGGAGCTGTTTTTT. Translated, it gives CATSDQTEANTGELFF. V is TRBV24-1 and J is TRBJ2-2, with D possibly matching TRBD1 (5 bases). Per germline, CDR1 KGHDR and CDR2 SFDVKD. This CDR3 is 16 amino acids long. The V gene lost 3 bases and the J gene lost 0 bases, with 10 bases spanning the gap.

The chain carries TRBV20-1 and TRBJ2-1; 7 nucleotides align to TRBD2. J gave up 1 base and V 5 bases, and 5 bases lay outside the gene matches. The CDR3 totals 14 residues. Per germline, CDR1 DFQATT and CDR2 SNEGSKA (reference sequence). CDR3 sequence reads: CSAGRLASYNEQFF. In DNA, the CDR3 is TGCAGTGCTGGAAGACTAGCATCCTACAATGAGCAGTTCTTC.

The chain has TRBV28 and TRBJ1-2; perhaps TRBD1 as D (5 bases). V shed 5 bases and J shed 0 bases, with 13 bases lying between them. This CDR3 has 15 amino acids. Germline CDR1 and CDR2: MDHEN and SYDVKM. As DNA, the CDR3 is TGTGCCAGCAGTCGATCGGGACTTCCTAACTATGGCTACACCTTC. It translates to CASSRSGLPNYGYTF.

The chain combines TRBV7-2 with TRBJ2-7, with unresolved D. Trimming removed 4 bases from V and 1 base from J, with 11 bases in between. The V gene's germline CDR1 is SGHTA and CDR2 FQGNSA. The CDR3 is made up of 14 amino acids. This CDR3 is CASSSTGRSYEQYF. CDR3 sequence (DNA): TGTGCCAGCAGCTCCACGGGCAGATCCTACGAGCAGTACTTC. The full variable domain, its missing parts supplied by reference TRBV7-2 and TRBJ2-7, is GAGVSQSPSNKVTEKGKDVELRCDPISGHTALYWYRQSLGQGLEFLIYFQGNSAPDKSGLPSDRFSAERTGGSVSTLTIQRTQQEDSAVYLCASSSTGRSYEQYFGPGTRLTVT.

The V call is TRBV6-2 or TRBV6-3, the J call TRBJ2-1; possible D gene TRBD2, 6 bases. V lost 2 bases to trimming and J lost 6 bases, with 8 bases between them. The germline V gene has CDR1 MNHEY and CDR2 SVGEGT. This CDR3 is built from 13 residues. Here the CDR3 DNA reads TGTGCCAGCAGTTACATGACTAGCAATGAGCAGTTCTTC. Residues: CASSYMTSNEQFF.

V is TRBV24-1 and J is TRBJ1-1; 8 bases match TRBD1. The CDR3 totals 13 residues. Germline V lookup: CDR1 KGHDR, CDR2 SFDVKD. V lost 4 bases and J lost 5; bases outside the gene matches: 2. CDR3 nucleotides: TGTGCCACCAGTGAGCGGACAGGGACTGAAGCTTTCTTT. It yields the protein CATSERTGTEAFF.

The V call is TRBV7-9, the J call TRBJ2-3; a weak D match, TRBD2 (5 bases). V gave up 1 base and J gave up 2 bases, with 16 bases separating them. Germline-derived CDR1 and CDR2 are SEHNR and FQNEAQ (reference sequence). The CDR3 spans 17 residues. This CDR3 is CASSLGRLALHTDTQYF. The CDR3 DNA reads TGTGCCAGCAGCTTAGGACGGCTAGCCCTTCACACAGATACGCAGTATTTT. Supplemented by reference TRBV7-9 and TRBJ2-3, the full variable domain reads DTGVSQNPRHKITKRGQNVTFRCDPISEHNRLYWYRQTLGQGPEFLTYFQNEAQLEKSRLLSDRFSAERPKGSFSTLEIQRTEQGDSAMYLCASSLGRLALHTDTQYFGPGTRLTVL.

In its sample, this clonotype was seen a few times. This chain joins TRBV12-3 or TRBV12-4 and TRBJ2-3; D not resolved. The CDR3 loop spans 14 amino acids. V lost 4 bases, J lost 4 bases, and 12 bases lay in between. The CDR3 nucleotides read TGTGCCAGCAGTTGGAGCTCGAACGCAGATACGCAGTATTTT. Residues: CASSWSSNADTQYF.

The V and J genes are TRBV3-1 and TRBJ2-7, with 10 bases that match TRBD1. The V gene end was trimmed by 4 bases and the J gene end by 2 bases; junction bases not matched to a gene: 8. The length of the CDR3 is 16 residues. CDR1 LGHDT and CDR2 YNNKEL come from the germline V gene (reference sequence). The chain's CDR3 is CASSPDIGTGAYEQYF. Here the CDR3 DNA reads TGTGCCAGCAGCCCCGATATAGGGACAGGGGCCTACGAGCAGTACTTC.

This clonotype has a single count. The chain links TRBV29-1 to TRBJ2-2, with TRBD2 matching over 16 bases. Germline V gives CDR1 SQVTM, CDR2 ANQGSEA. J was trimmed by 5 bases and V by 6 bases; bases with no gene match: 3. The length of the CDR3 is 15 residues. The CDR3 sequence is CSVSGLAGGTGELFF. CDR3 coding DNA: TGCAGCGTCTCGGGACTAGCGGGAGGGACCGGGGAGCTGTTTTTT.

The rearrangement joins TRBV12-3 or TRBV12-4 to TRBJ2-3; D might be TRBD2 (6 bases). The V end was cut by 4 bases, the J end by 1 base, with 12 bases between. The CDR3 totals 15 residues. The CDR3: CASSSRASGTDTQYF. The CDR3 DNA is TGTGCCAGCAGTTCCCGGGCTAGCGGCACAGATACGCAGTATTTT.

In regard to this clonotype: It may be a read error: a sequence one base away is much more abundant. The rearrangement links TRBV7-9 to TRBJ2-7; D unclear. Germline CDR1 is SEHNR and CDR2 is FQNEAQ (reference sequence). The CDR3 is 12 amino acids. Written as DNA, the CDR3 is TGTGCCAGCAGCCAGAGCTCCTACGGGCAGTACTTC. This translates into CASSQSSYGQYF.

In regard to this clonotype: A junction end diverges from the germline sequence, so it may reflect a read error. The chain employs TRBV7-8 and TRBJ1-2; maybe TRBD1 (5 bases). Germline V gene lookup returns CDR1 SGHVS and CDR2 FQNEAQ. The CDR3 runs to 16 residues. The CDR3 DNA follows: TGTGCCAGCAGCCCCCCACAGACAGAGCCCTACTATGGCCACACCTTC. It codes for CASSPPQTEPYYGHTF. The variable domain in full, completed from reference TRBV7-8 and TRBJ1-2, reads GAGVSQSPRYKVAKRGQDVALRCDPISGHVSLFWYQQALGQGPEFLTYFQNEAQLDKSGLPSDRFFAERPEGSVSTLKIQRTQQEDSAVYLCASSPPQTEPYYGHTFGSGTRLTVV.